This TCR beta chain was captured in a study of blood T cells in healthy people across ages. Study as a whole: The capture of about one barcoded beta molecule per two T cells was achieved by template switching.

This CDR3 spans 14 amino acids. The germline gives CDR1 SGHRS, CDR2 YFSETQ. V was pared by 4 bases and J by 5 bases, with 15 bases between. Then a second PCR, running roughly 7 to 11 cycles, was carried out with a sample-barcoded 5' primer and a J-beta primer mix. All cDNA molecules were each tagged by a template-switch adaptor with 12 random nucleotides. TCRdb passed the 5' RACE reads through MiXCR, listing each CDR3 protein once. The sample has more than 700,000 distinct CDR3 sequences, about 55% seen once. Points on this clonotype: The antigen is not known.

Broader study findings: Percentage of naive T cells showed a strong correlation with TCR beta diversity.

The chain carries TRBV5-1 and TRBJ1-1; D perhaps matches TRBD1 (5 bases). The source material was blood. The receptor was isolated from a man aged 80 or over in good health. The CDR3 DNA reads TGCGCCAGCAGCAAGGGACCCGGGAGGACTGAAGCTTTCTTT. Its protein product is CASSKGPGRTEAFF.